The 2 T cell receptor beta chains presented below share a single source sample, sequenced in a study of graft-versus-host responses after intestinal transplantation. Sequenced by immunoSEQ multiplex PCR; TCRdb stores in-frame clones only, minus some. The sample lists 85,000 to 90,000 clones, roughly 80% occurring once. These TCRs' antigens remain unknown. Source: unstimulated CD8+ T cells sorted from spleen or lymph node cells, taken before intestinal transplant. Receptors originate from a human donor who received an intestinal transplant.

The sample holds a few counts of this clone. The chain links TRBV28 to TRBJ2-3; weak D call: TRBD2 (6 bases). Germline CDR1 and CDR2: MDHEN and SYDVKM. V lost 6 bases to trimming and J lost 6 bases, with 19 bases between them. The CDR3 loop spans 15 amino acids. The CDR3 region has the DNA TGTGCCAGCAGCCCAGGTACGGAGGGGTTGGATACGCAGTATTTT. This codes for CASSPGTEGLDTQYF.

The chain combines TRBV9 with TRBJ2-3, with 11 bases that match TRBD2. This CDR3 is 15 amino acids long. Germline trimming cut 2 bases from V and 4 bases from J; bases unmatched to any gene: 3. The germline V gene encodes CDR1 SGDLS and CDR2 YYNGEE. For the CDR3, the DNA is TGTGCCAGCAGCGTTAGCGGGAGGGGGGCAGATACGCAGTATTTT. Protein sequence: CASSVSGRGADTQYF.